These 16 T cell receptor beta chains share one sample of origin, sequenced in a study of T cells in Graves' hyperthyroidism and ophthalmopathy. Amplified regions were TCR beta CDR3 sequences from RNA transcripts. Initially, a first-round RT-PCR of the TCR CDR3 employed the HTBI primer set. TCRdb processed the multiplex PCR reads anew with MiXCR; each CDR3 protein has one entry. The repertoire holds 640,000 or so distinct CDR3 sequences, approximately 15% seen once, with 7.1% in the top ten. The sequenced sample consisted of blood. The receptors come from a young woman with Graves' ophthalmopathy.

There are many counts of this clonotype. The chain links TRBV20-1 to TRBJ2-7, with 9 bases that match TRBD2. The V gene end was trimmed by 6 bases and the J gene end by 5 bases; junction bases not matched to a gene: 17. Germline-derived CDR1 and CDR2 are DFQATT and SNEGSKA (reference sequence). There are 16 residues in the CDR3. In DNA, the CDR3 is TGCAGTGCCGCAACCGAGATAGCGGGAGATAGGGACGAGCAGTACTTC. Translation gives CSAATEIAGDRDEQYF.

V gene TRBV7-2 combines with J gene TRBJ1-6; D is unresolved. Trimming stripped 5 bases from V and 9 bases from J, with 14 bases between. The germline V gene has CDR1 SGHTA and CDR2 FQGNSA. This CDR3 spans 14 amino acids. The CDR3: CASSVQEWGSPLHF. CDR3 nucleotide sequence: TGTGCCAGCAGCGTTCAGGAGTGGGGTTCACCCCTCCACTTT.

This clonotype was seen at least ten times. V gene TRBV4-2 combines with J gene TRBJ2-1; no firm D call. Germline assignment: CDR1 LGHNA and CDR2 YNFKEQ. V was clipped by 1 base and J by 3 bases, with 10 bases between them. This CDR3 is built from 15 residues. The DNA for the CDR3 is TGTGCCAGCAGCCAAGGCGGTGGGGACTACAATGAGCAGTTCTTC. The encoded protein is CASSQGGGDYNEQFF.

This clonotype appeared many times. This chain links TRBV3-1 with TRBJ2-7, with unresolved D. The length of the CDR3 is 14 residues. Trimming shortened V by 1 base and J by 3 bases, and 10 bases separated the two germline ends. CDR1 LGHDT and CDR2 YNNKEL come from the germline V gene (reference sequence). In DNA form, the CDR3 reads TGTGCCAGCAGCCAAGCAGGATCCAACTACGAGCAGTACTTC. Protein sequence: CASSQAGSNYEQYF.

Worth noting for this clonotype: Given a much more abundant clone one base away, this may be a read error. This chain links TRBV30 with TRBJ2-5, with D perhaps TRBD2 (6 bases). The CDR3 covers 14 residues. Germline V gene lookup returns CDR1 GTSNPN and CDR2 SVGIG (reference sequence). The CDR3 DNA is TGTGCCTGGGGTAGCGGACGGTACCAAGAGACCCGGTACTTC. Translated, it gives CAWGSGRYQETRYF.

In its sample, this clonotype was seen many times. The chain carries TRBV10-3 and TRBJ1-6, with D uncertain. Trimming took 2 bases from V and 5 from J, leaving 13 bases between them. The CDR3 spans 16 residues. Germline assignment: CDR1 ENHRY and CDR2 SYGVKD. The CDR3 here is CAISEPGGSHNSPLHF. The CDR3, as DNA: TGTGCCATCAGTGAGCCCGGCGGCAGTCATAATTCACCCCTCCACTTT.

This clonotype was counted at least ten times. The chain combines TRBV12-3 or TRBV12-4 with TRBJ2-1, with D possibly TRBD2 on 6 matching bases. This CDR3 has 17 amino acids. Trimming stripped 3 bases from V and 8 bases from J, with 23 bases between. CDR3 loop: CASSFSSGGKGIHEQFF. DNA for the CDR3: TGTGCCAGCAGTTTTTCCTCCGGCGGGAAGGGTATCCATGAGCAGTTCTTC.

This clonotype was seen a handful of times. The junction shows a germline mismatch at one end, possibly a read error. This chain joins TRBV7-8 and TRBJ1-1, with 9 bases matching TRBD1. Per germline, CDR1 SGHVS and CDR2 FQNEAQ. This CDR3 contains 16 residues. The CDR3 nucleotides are TGTGCCAGCAGCTTAGAGCTGGGGACAGGGAACACTAAAGCTTTCTTT. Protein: CASSLELGTGNTKAFF.

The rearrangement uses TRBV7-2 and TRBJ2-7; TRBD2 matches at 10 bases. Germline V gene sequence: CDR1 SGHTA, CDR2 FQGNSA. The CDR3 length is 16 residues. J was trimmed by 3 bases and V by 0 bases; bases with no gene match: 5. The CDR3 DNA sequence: TGTGCCAGCAGCTTAGCGAGGACTAGCGGAGACTACGAGCAGTACTTC. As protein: CASSLARTSGDYEQYF.

This CDR3 reads CASSSNRGGRVGDEQFF. CDR3 nucleotides: TGTGCCAGCAGCTCTAACCGGGGGGGCCGCGTCGGGGATGAGCAGTTCTTC. This sequence joins TRBV12-3 or TRBV12-4 and TRBJ2-1; the match to TRBD2 covers 8 bases. The CDR3 is made up of 17 amino acids. V was pared by 6 bases and J by 8 bases, with 18 bases of the junction left unmatched.

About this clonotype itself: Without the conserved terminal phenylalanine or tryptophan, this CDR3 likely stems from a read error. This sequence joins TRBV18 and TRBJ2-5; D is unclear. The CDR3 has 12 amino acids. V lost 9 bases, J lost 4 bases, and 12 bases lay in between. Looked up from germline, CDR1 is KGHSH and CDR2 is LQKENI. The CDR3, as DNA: TGTGCCAGTGGAACCGATCGAGAGACCCAGTACCTC. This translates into CASGTDRETQYL.

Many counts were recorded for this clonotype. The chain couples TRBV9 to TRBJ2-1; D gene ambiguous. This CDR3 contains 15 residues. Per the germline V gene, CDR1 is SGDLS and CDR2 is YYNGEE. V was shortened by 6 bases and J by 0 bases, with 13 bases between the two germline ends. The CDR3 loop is CASKNPASSYNEQFF. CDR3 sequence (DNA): TGTGCCAGCAAAAACCCTGCGAGCTCCTACAATGAGCAGTTCTTC.

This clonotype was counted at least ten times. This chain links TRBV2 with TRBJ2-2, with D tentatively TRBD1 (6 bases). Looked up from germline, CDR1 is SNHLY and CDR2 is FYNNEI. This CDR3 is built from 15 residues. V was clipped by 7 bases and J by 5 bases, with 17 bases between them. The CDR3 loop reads CASISGQGRTGELFF. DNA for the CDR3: TGTGCCAGCATATCAGGGCAGGGGAGAACCGGGGAGCTGTTTTTT.

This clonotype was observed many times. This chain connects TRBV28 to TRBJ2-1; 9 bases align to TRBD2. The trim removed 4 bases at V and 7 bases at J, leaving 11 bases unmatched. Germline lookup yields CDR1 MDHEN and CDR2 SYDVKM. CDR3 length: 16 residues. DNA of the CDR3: TGTGCCAGCAGTTCTCCCGGGGCGGGAGGGGATAATGAGCAGTTCTTC. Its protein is CASSSPGAGGDNEQFF.

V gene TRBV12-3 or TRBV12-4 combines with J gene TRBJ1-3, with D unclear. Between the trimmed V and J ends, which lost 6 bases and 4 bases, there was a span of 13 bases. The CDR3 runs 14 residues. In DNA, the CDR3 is TGTGCCAGCAGCGTAACGCGAACGGGAAACACCATATATTTT. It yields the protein CASSVTRTGNTIYF.

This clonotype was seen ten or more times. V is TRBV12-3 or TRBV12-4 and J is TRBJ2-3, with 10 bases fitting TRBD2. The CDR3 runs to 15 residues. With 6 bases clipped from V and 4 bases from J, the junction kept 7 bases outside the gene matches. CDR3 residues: CASSRKREGPDTQYF. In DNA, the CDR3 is TGTGCCAGCAGCCGAAAGCGGGAGGGCCCAGATACGCAGTATTTT.